Presented here are 8 T cell receptor beta chains from one specimen sequenced in a study of blood T cell repertoires in COVID-19 (dated by TCRdb to 2018 to 2021). The library was produced with the immunoSEQ multiplex PCR assay. In its TCRdb copy, this immuneACCESS table keeps in-frame sequences only and misses some clones. Where compared with another copy, unresolved V genes explain less than half of these, and the others have no known cause. The sample has 190,000 or so clones on record, 75% to 85% of them singletons. Around 9.2% of the sample belongs to the ten largest clones. Material: PBMCs or T cells enriched from blood (not recorded which). The receptor source for this set is a middle-aged man who had recovered from COVID-19.

In its sample, this clone was seen once. This chain joins TRBV7-8 and TRBJ2-2; perhaps TRBD2 as D (6 bases). Germline loops: CDR1 SGHVS, CDR2 FQNEAQ. The CDR3 length is 15 residues. With 0 bases removed from V and 4 bases from J, the gap between germline ends came to 9 bases. The CDR3 region has the DNA TGTGCCAGCAGCTTAGCGCTAGCGAGCACCGGGGAGCTGTTTTTT. This sequence encodes CASSLALASTGELFF.

V gene TRBV9 combines with J gene TRBJ2-4; 7 bases are a match to TRBD1. The CDR3 extends over 16 amino acids. Unmatched junction bases numbered 8, after V lost 0 bases and J lost 5 bases. The germline V gene has CDR1 SGDLS and CDR2 YYNGEE. The CDR3 here is CASSVGTGRGQNIQYF. The CDR3, as DNA: TGTGCCAGCAGCGTAGGGACAGGTCGTGGCCAAAACATTCAGTACTTC.

This clone was seen just once. Here the CDR3 DNA reads TGTGCCAGCAGCCCGGGACAGGGGCTTCAAGGCTACACCTTC. It codes for CASSPGQGLQGYTF. J is TRBJ1-2 and V is TRBV2; TRBD1 matches at 10 bases. V shed 6 bases, J shed 8 bases, and the junction held 9 bases outside the gene matches. The CDR3 length is 14 residues. Germline-derived CDR1 and CDR2 are SNHLY and FYNNEI. Based on the CDR3 plus reference TRBV2 and TRBJ1-2, the full variable domain is EPEVTQTPSHQVTQMGQEVILRCVPISNHLYFYWYRQILGQKVEFLVSFYNNEISEKSEIFDDQFSVERPDGSNFTLKIRSTKLEDSAMYFCASSPGQGLQGYTFGSGTRLTVV.

The rearrangement joins TRBV5-4 to TRBJ2-1; D ambiguous. V lost 0 bases to trimming and J lost 5 bases, with 6 bases between them. The CDR3 has 13 residues. Germline V CDR1 and CDR2: SGHNT, YYREEE (reference sequence). The CDR3 DNA follows: TGTGCCAGCAGCTTGGAGCCCAACAATGAGCAGTTCTTC. Protein product: CASSLEPNNEQFF.

The genes are TRBV7-9 and TRBJ1-1; 7 bases align to TRBD1. Germline CDR1 reads SEHNR; CDR2 reads FQNEAQ (reference sequence). This CDR3 region has 15 residues. V shed 4 bases and J 7 bases; nucleotides not matched to a gene: 12. The DNA of the CDR3 is TGTGCCAGCAGCTCCCGAATATCAGGGGGTGGTGAAGCTTTCTTT. This translates into CASSSRISGGGEAFF.

The chain joins TRBV11-3 to TRBJ2-1; possible D gene TRBD2, 6 bases. Trimming removed 5 bases at V and 9 bases at J, with 14 bases between. There are 13 residues in the CDR3. Germline V gene sequence: CDR1 SGHNT, CDR2 YENEEA. This CDR3 is CASSVNVGGEQFF. CDR3 DNA sequence: TGTGCCAGCAGCGTCAACGTGGGGGGTGAGCAGTTCTTC.

This sequence joins TRBV3-1 (or the pseudogene TRBV3-2) and TRBJ1-2, with D perhaps TRBD1 (5 bases). The germline V gene has CDR1 LGHDT and CDR2 YNNKEL (reference sequence). The CDR3 is 15 amino acids. V gave up 5 bases and J gave up 7 bases, with 20 bases separating them. CDR3 protein: CASSYLQGLRSGYTF. In DNA form, the CDR3 reads TGTGCCAGCAGCTACCTCCAGGGTTTAAGGAGTGGCTACACCTTC.

The chain joins TRBV3-1 (or the pseudogene TRBV3-2) to TRBJ2-1; 7 positions agree with TRBD1. The CDR3 extends over 15 amino acids. Germline CDR1 reads LGHDT; CDR2 reads YNNKEL (reference sequence). The junction had 3 bases not matched to a gene; V was cut back by 2 bases and J by 2 bases. CDR3 DNA sequence: TGTGCCAGCAGCCAACGACAGGGACCCTACAATGAGCAGTTCTTC. It is translated as CASSQRQGPYNEQFF.